This paragraph reports one TCR beta chain. Germline V gene sequence: CDR1 MNHEY, CDR2 SMNVEV (reference sequence). V lost 2 bases to trimming and J lost 3 bases, with 14 bases between them. The CDR3 totals 15 residues. Assay used: immunoSEQ multiplex PCR; TCRdb lists only in-frame clones, some missing. Of roughly 130,000 clones listed, about 95% are singletons. This record belongs to a study of control samples from healthy donors and cancer patients. The sequencing sample was made of blood. This sequence was found in a man aged 25 to 40 in good health. This chain links TRBV27 with TRBJ2-7, with TRBD1 as a possible D gene (6 bases). CDR3 amino acids: CASSLSWGTNYEQYF. Written as DNA, the CDR3 is TGTGCCAGCAGTTTAAGTTGGGGGACAAACTACGAGCAGTACTTC.